The clone carrying this T cell receptor (beta chain) showed up just a few times. Per the germline V gene, CDR1 is LNHDA and CDR2 is SQIVND (reference sequence). There are 13 residues in the CDR3. The V and J ends lost 5 bases and 6 bases, in that order; junction bases with no gene match: 5. This specimen comes from a study of regulatory T cells in long-lasting Graves disease. Time point noted: newly diagnosed GD, antithyroid drugs for less than 3 months. The TCR library was made from RNA extracted from PBMCs. Both iRepertoire HTBI primers and Arm-PCR of CDR3 regions were used to build the TCR beta libraries. One entry per CDR3 protein results from TCRdb running MiXCR on the multiplex PCR reads. This repertoire shows around 320,000 distinct CDR3 sequences, 16% found once; its top ten account for 25% to 30%. The same specimen was also included in a second study, on T cells in Graves' hyperthyroidism and ophthalmopathy.

This clonotype was sampled from a man aged 35 to 55 with Graves disease. The sample was peripheral blood mononuclear cells (PBMCs), taken at new diagnosis, from a patient treated with antithyroid drugs. The chain recombines TRBV19 with TRBJ2-5; 8 nucleotides agree with TRBD1. CDR3 in amino acids: CASSGQGRQTQYF. CDR3 bases: TGTGCCAGTAGTGGACAGGGTCGTCAGACCCAGTACTTC. Variable domain in full (rest from reference TRBV19 and TRBJ2-5): DGGITQSPKYLFRKEGQNVTLSCEQNLNHDAMYWYRQDPGQGLRLIYYSQIVNDFQKGDIAEGYSVSREKKESFPLTVTSAQKNPTAFYLCASSGQGRQTQYFGPGTRLLVL.